Below, one T cell receptor beta chain is given with its context. Its recognized antigen is unknown. No much larger clone exists at a distance of one base, and base qualities are not known. The sample is drawn from a study of blood T cell repertoires in COVID-19 (dated by TCRdb to the early 2020s). Study-level background: Samples covering the acute and convalescent phases of COVID-19 were provided by collaborators in the United States, Italy and Spain. The prospective study material was composed of cDNA or gDNA derived from T cells, B-cell-depleted T cells, or PBMCs. Deeply sampled blood TCRbeta repertoires from subjects exposed to, actively infected with, or recovered from COVID-19 were included in the dataset. The repertoires were made available in a free public database intended to serve as a resource for research on the immune response to SARS-CoV-2. Samples were obtained from the ongoing ImmuneRACE study (first 160 participants) and from 1,200 or so subjects provided by 6 global collaborators. Nearly every sample came with metadata listing a de-identified subject ID, COVID-19 status, age in years and sex. Where HLA class I and class II types were available, the types were taken from metadata supplied by the sample provider, not from assay-based typing.

TCRbeta CDR3 regions were amplified from genomic DNA using the immunoSEQ Assay, a bias-controlled multiplex PCR. The source study handled its data this way. The number of nucleated cells in each sample was estimated by amplification of reference gene primers within the assay. Sequence reads were collapsed and filtered to measure the absolute abundance of every unique TCRbeta CDR3 rearrangement. Productive Simpson clonality was computed per sample as the square root of Simpson's diversity index over productive rearrangements. Here the immuneACCESS table is served through TCRdb, limited to in-frame sequences with V and J called. Missing clones are a known gap in these copies; in checked studies unresolved V genes cover under half, and the rest lacks a known reason. V and J calls and clone size are copied from that table; D and trimming were computed from the DNA. The sample table shows 230,000 or so clones, and around 89% are seen once. The ten largest account for about 2.3% of the sample.

The CDR3 numbers 12 residues from cysteine through phenylalanine. The DNA shown is the 36-base CDR3, in frame from base 1. Sequences SGHVS (CDR1) and FQNEAQ (CDR2) are obtained from the germline V gene. V sheds 5 bases and J sheds 7 bases, leaving 10 bases between their ends. Participants in the prospective study were enrolled through a virtual design, were aged 18 to 89 years, and lived in roughly 24 United States geographic areas. In the prospective study, participants were assigned to cohorts based on the clinical history participants reported in a screening survey and a study questionnaire. Mobile phlebotomists in the prospective study collected whole blood, serum and a nasopharyngeal or oropharyngeal swab from every participant. Participants in the prospective study had the option to provide additional blood draws and questionnaires over a roughly 2-month period. Before DNA extraction, prospective study blood samples were shipped either frozen or at room temperature.

General findings and caveats noted by the study authors: How much clinical and demographic metadata was included differed by source and by participant, and the metadata was provided uncurated.

The source of this sequence is a middle-aged woman with acute COVID-19. The sample comprised PBMCs or T cells enriched from blood (not recorded which). The sequence links TRBV7-8 to TRBJ2-3; the D gene lacks a confident call. The nucleotide sequence reads TGTGCCAGCAGCCTGACACAACATACGCAGTATTTT. Translation gives CASSLTQHTQYF.